The sequence of this T cell receptor beta chain was determined in a study of breast tumors, draining lymph nodes, adjacent tissues. A single record per CDR3 protein comes from TCRdb applying MiXCR to the multiplex PCR reads. This table holds some 140,000 distinct CDR3 sequences, around 20% found once. The CDR3 runs to 14 residues. Trimming stripped 2 bases from V and 2 bases from J, with 10 bases between. Germline V gene lookup returns CDR1 SGHDT and CDR2 YYEEEE. Breast cancer patients provided tissue from their axillary draining lymph nodes. This clonotype has ten or more counts. This chain uses TRBV5-6 with TRBJ2-5; either TRBD1 or TRBD2 may supply D (5 bases each). Sequenced material: axillary lymph node tissue. The TCR originated in a female donor with breast cancer. Some clones in this sample may be carry-over from other donors' samples. CDR3 nucleotide sequence: TGTGCCAGCAGCTTATACGAGGGGCAAGAGACCCAGTACTTC. Encoded protein: CASSLYEGQETQYF.